These 13 T cell receptor beta chains were all obtained from the same sample, sequenced in a study of breast tumors, draining lymph nodes, adjacent tissues. From the multiplex PCR reads, TCRdb called clonotypes with MiXCR, one entry per CDR3 protein. The sample includes 20,000 or so distinct CDR3 sequences, around two fifths of them seen just once. The sample was breast tumor tissue. Every receptor here comes from a female donor with breast cancer. Some clones in this sample may be carry-over from other donors' samples.

This clonotype showed up just a few times. V gene TRBV7-3 combines with J gene TRBJ2-1, with a tentative D call TRBD1 (5 bases). The CDR3 runs 14 residues. V lost 3 bases, J lost 7 bases, and 13 bases lay in between. Germline V lookup: CDR1 SGHTA, CDR2 FQGTGA. CDR3 sequence reads: CASSFLQGKNEQFF. CDR3 nucleotides: TGTGCCAGCAGCTTTCTCCAGGGAAAAAATGAGCAGTTCTTC.

For this clonotype: A much larger clone differs by one base, so this may be a read error. This chain links TRBV5-4 with TRBJ2-7, with D perhaps given as TRBD1 or TRBD2 (6 bases each). Trimming removed 4 bases from V and 5 bases from J, with 19 bases in between. There are 15 residues in the CDR3. Germline V lookup: CDR1 SGHNT, CDR2 YYREEE (reference sequence). In DNA form, the CDR3 reads TGTGCCAGCAGCCCGGGGGACACGCCGTTCCACGAGCAGTACTTC. The encoded protein is CASSPGDTPFHEQYF.

This clonotype was detected a few times. V usage is TRBV10-2 and J usage is TRBJ2-7, with 16 bases that match TRBD2. V lost 5 bases, J lost 2 bases, and 6 bases stayed unmatched. Per the germline V gene, CDR1 is WSHSY and CDR2 is SAAADI. The CDR3 covers 17 residues. The CDR3 region has the DNA TGCGCCAGCAGTCCTCCGGGACTAGCGGGAGGGCCCTACGAGCAGTACTTC. Its protein is CASSPPGLAGGPYEQYF.

On this clonotype itself: A much more abundant neighbour one base away suggests this may be a read error. The CDR3 reads CASSPLGDIYGKLFF. CDR3 DNA sequence: TGTGCCAGCTCACCGCTGGGGGACATATATGGAAAACTGTTTTTT. The rearrangement joins TRBV18 to TRBJ1-4, with D possibly being TRBD1 (6 bases). Trimming left V 3 bases short and J 10 bases short, with 18 bases between. The germline V gene encodes CDR1 KGHSH and CDR2 LQKENI. The CDR3 loop spans 15 amino acids.

Only a few counts were recorded for this clonotype. This chain uses TRBV20-1 with TRBJ2-7; tentatively, D is TRBD2 (6 bases). The V end was cut by 0 bases, the J end by 3 bases, with 15 bases between. Germline CDR1 is DFQATT and CDR2 is SNEGSKA (reference sequence). The CDR3 length is 15 residues. For the CDR3, the DNA is TGCAGTGCTAGAGATCCCGTTAGCGGCCACTACGAGCAGTACTTC. Residues: CSARDPVSGHYEQYF.

The table lists this clonotype with many counts. V is TRBV7-9 and J is TRBJ2-5; 12 bases agree with TRBD2. J was trimmed by 4 bases and V by 1 base; bases with no gene match: 4. This CDR3 comprises 16 residues. Germline V gene sequence: CDR1 SEHNR, CDR2 FQNEAQ (reference sequence). CDR3: CASSLGLAGDRETQYF. The CDR3, as DNA: TGTGCCAGCAGCTTAGGACTAGCGGGAGATAGAGAGACCCAGTACTTC.

At least ten counts were recorded for this clonotype. This rearrangement joins TRBV11-3 to TRBJ1-2, with 8 nucleotides matching TRBD1. CDR1 is SGHNT and CDR2 is YENEEA in the germline V gene. The ends lost 0 bases at V and 2 bases at J; junction bases unmatched: 5. CDR3 size: 16 residues. Here the CDR3 DNA reads TGTGCCAGCAGCTTAGATGGAAACAGGGGGAACTATGGCTACACCTTC. Its protein product is CASSLDGNRGNYGYTF.

V and J are TRBV20-1 and TRBJ1-5; TRBD1 aligns across 10 bases. The CDR3 covers 15 residues. Germline trimming cut 4 bases from V and 5 bases from J; bases unmatched to any gene: 8. Germline V gene sequence: CDR1 DFQATT, CDR2 SNEGSKA (reference sequence). Here the CDR3 reads CSATRGTGVDQPQHF. The CDR3 DNA is TGCAGTGCTACCCGAGGGACAGGGGTTGATCAGCCCCAGCATTTT.

By share of the sample, this clonotype is medium-sized (0.01 to 0.1%). The chain employs TRBV19 and TRBJ1-2; 7 bases are shared with TRBD1. This CDR3 has 12 amino acids. In germline, CDR1 is LNHDA, CDR2 SQIVND (reference sequence). V lost 5 bases to trimming and J lost 6 bases; unmatched junction nucleotides: 3. CDR3 DNA sequence: TGTGCCAGTAGTCCGGGACAGCATGGCTACACCTTC. Translating it yields CASSPGQHGYTF.

This clonotype was seen at least ten times. This chain connects TRBV5-4 to TRBJ2-1; 7 bases line up with TRBD2. CDR1 and CDR2 from the germline V gene are SGHNT and YYREEE (reference sequence). The CDR3 is made up of 15 amino acids. After removal of 3 bases from V and 4 bases from J, the junction contained 7 bases not matched to a gene. The CDR3 here is CASSSSSGMYNEQFF. The CDR3 nucleotides read TGTGCCAGCAGCTCATCCAGCGGGATGTACAATGAGCAGTTCTTC.

In its sample, this clonotype is large. V and J are TRBV4-1 and TRBJ2-1; D is unclear. CDR3 length: 13 amino acids. Germline V gene data show CDR1 as MGHRA and CDR2 as YSYEKL. Trimming took 0 bases from V and 6 from J, leaving 6 bases between them. In DNA form, the CDR3 reads TGCGCCAGCAGCCAAGACTATCTCAATGAGCAGTTCTTC. It translates to CASSQDYLNEQFF.

This clonotype was seen many times. The genes are TRBV3-1 and TRBJ2-7; D is unresolved. This CDR3 is 12 amino acids long. Trimming stripped 1 base from V and 5 bases from J, with 6 bases between. CDR1 and CDR2 (germline): LGHDT, YNNKEL (reference sequence). In DNA, the CDR3 is TGTGCCAGCAGCCAAGTCGTCAACGAGCAGTACTTC. It yields the protein CASSQVVNEQYF.

This clonotype was seen at least ten times. The chain couples TRBV19 to TRBJ2-5; no firm D call. Germline V lookup: CDR1 LNHDA, CDR2 SQIVND (reference sequence). There are 13 residues in the CDR3. The V gene lost 4 bases and the J gene lost 0 bases, with 6 bases spanning the gap. CDR3 residues: CASSRRHQETQYF. The DNA of the CDR3 is TGTGCCAGTAGTAGACGCCACCAAGAGACCCAGTACTTC.